This TCR beta chain emerged from a study of T cells in women clearing cervical HPV infection. Repertoires were generated with immunoSEQ multiplex PCR, while TCRdb's copy carries only in-frame clones and drops some. Recorded here are approximately 16,000 clones; the top ten clones represent more than 9%. Notes on this clone: Antigen specificity is unknown. The CDR3 end is not reached by the read, which stops 3 residues before it; the germline J gene fills it in.

Study results and limitations: Cases carried less TRBV6-7 than controls: approximately 0.1% versus 0.16%. Richness differences could reflect unmeasured T-cell content per sample.

V lost 5 bases and J lost 0; bases outside the gene matches: 1. This CDR3 contains 13 residues. This clonotype was obtained from a woman between 18 and 70 years old with a cervical HPV16 infection that either progressed to CIN3+ or cleared (not recorded which). The sample consisted of blood buffy coat. J is TRBJ2-7 and V is TRBV12-3 or TRBV12-4; 7 positions agree with TRBD1. Partial CDR3 DNA: TGTGCCAGCAGTCGGGACAGCTCCTACGAG. Translation: CASSRDSSYE. The full-length CDR3 reads as CASSRDSSYEQYF.